The 19 T cell receptor beta chains below all came from one sample that was sequenced in a study of T-cell reconstitution after alpha-beta-depleted transplantation in children (dated by TCRdb to about 2016). The library was generated by PCR. TCRdb names Illumina HiSeq 2500 as the instrument used. Molecular barcoding was employed in the preparation of TCR libraries, with unique molecular identifiers being used to normalize TCRbeta repertoire quantification. TCRdb reprocessed the public reads (quality trimming at Q25 with fastp, clone calling with MiXCR) and kept in-frame beta chains. Each record represents a unique CDR3 protein, reported with the most common genes and DNA among its rows. The sample table lists 330,000 or so distinct CDR3 sequences, 10% to 13% of them with a count of one. 2.4% of the sample belongs to the ten largest clones. Sequenced here: PBMCs from the stem cell graft donor, sampled from the stem cell graft. The receptors derive from a human donor who donated a stem cell graft to a child with acute lymphoblastic leukemia.

This clonotype was seen a few times. The chain uses TRBV20-1 and TRBJ2-7; D possibly corresponds to TRBD1 (5 bases). V was clipped by 3 bases and J by 1 base, with 10 bases between them. The CDR3 covers 13 residues. Looked up from germline, CDR1 is DFQATT and CDR2 is SNEGSKA (reference sequence). Written as DNA, the CDR3 is TGCAGTGCTAGGGGGCAGTTTTCCTACGAGCAGTACTTC. The encoded protein is CSARGQFSYEQYF.

The chain links TRBV14 to TRBJ2-3, with D uncertain. CDR1 is SGHDN, CDR2 FVKESK, per germline. The CDR3 has 14 residues. Trimming stripped 0 bases from V and 3 bases from J, with 7 bases between. CDR3 sequence reads: CASSQDPVTDTQYF. CDR3 coding DNA: TGTGCCAGCAGCCAAGATCCAGTTACAGATACGCAGTATTTT.

This clonotype was picked up a small number of times. The chain has TRBV5-1 and TRBJ2-1; 13 bases match TRBD2. Trimming removed 2 bases from V and 4 bases from J; junction bases left unmatched: 9. The CDR3 extends over 18 amino acids. The germline V gene has CDR1 SGHRS and CDR2 YFSETQ. Here the CDR3 reads CASSFKGTSGTIYNEQFF. The CDR3 coding sequence is TGCGCCAGCAGCTTCAAGGGGACTAGCGGGACCATTTACAATGAGCAGTTCTTC.

The V call is TRBV7-2, the J call TRBJ1-1, with a weak D call TRBD1 (6 bases). The germline V gene has CDR1 SGHTA and CDR2 FQGNSA. This CDR3 has 17 residues. V was cut by 4 bases and J by 0 bases, with 18 bases left in between. The CDR3 DNA sequence: TGTGCCAGCAGCTCGGGGATAGGGGGGGCTATGAACACTGAAGCTTTCTTT. This translates into CASSSGIGGAMNTEAFF.

At least ten counts were recorded for this clonotype. This rearrangement joins TRBV20-1 to TRBJ2-7, with unresolved D. There are 12 residues in the CDR3. V was cut by 4 bases and J by 4 bases, with 11 bases left in between. Per the germline V gene, CDR1 is DFQATT and CDR2 is SNEGSKA (reference sequence). As DNA, the CDR3 is TGCAGTGCTACTCTTCCTCCATACGAGCAGTACTTC. Residues: CSATLPPYEQYF.

This clonotype has just a few counts. CDR3 loop: CASNPRTGWLDQPQHF. As DNA, the CDR3 is TGTGCCAGCAACCCCAGGACAGGGTGGCTTGATCAGCCCCAGCATTTT. The V and J genes are TRBV28 and TRBJ1-5, with 8 nucleotides matching TRBD1. The V segment lost 7 bases and the J segment 5 bases; nucleotides outside the gene matches: 13. Germline CDR1 MDHEN, CDR2 SYDVKM. The CDR3 spans 16 residues.

This clonotype appeared a few times. V is TRBV24-1 and J is TRBJ2-1, with 14 bases fitting TRBD2. This CDR3 contains 16 residues. The trim removed 4 bases at V and 9 bases at J, leaving 7 bases unmatched. CDR1 and CDR2 from the germline V gene are KGHDR and SFDVKD. CDR3 amino acids: CATSDYGTSGRGEQFF. For the CDR3, the DNA is TGTGCCACCAGTGACTACGGGACTAGCGGGAGAGGTGAGCAGTTCTTC.

The chain is built from TRBV20-1 and TRBJ2-1; 9 nucleotides align to TRBD1. The germline V gene encodes CDR1 DFQATT and CDR2 SNEGSKA (reference sequence). The CDR3 has 15 residues. Trimming at V came to 2 bases and at J to 3 bases, leaving 5 bases not matched to a gene. The CDR3 protein is CSARRGQGDYNEQFF. The CDR3 region has the DNA TGCAGTGCTAGACGGGGACAGGGAGACTACAATGAGCAGTTCTTC.

This clonotype was observed many times. The genes are TRBV4-3 and TRBJ2-2, with TRBD1 matching over 8 bases. CDR3 length: 14 residues. The germline V gene has CDR1 LGHNA and CDR2 YSLEER. J lost 5 bases, V lost 3 bases, and 2 bases had no gene match. The CDR3 region has the DNA TGCGCCAGCAGCCAGACAGGGGAAACCGGGGAGCTGTTTTTT. Translated: CASSQTGETGELFF.

The chain employs TRBV7-9 and TRBJ2-7; D remains ambiguous. The CDR3 has 14 residues. The germline CDR1 and CDR2 sequences are SEHNR and FQNEAQ (reference sequence). V was trimmed by 5 bases and J by 3 bases, leaving 14 bases between them. CDR3 sequence: CASSHAAPLYEQYF. Written as DNA, the CDR3 is TGTGCCAGCAGCCATGCAGCCCCACTCTACGAGCAGTACTTC.

The chain has TRBV5-1 and TRBJ2-2; 7 bases are a match to TRBD2. Looked up from germline, CDR1 is SGHRS and CDR2 is YFSETQ. V lost 4 bases to trimming and J lost 1 base; unmatched junction nucleotides: 10. The CDR3 is made up of 17 amino acids. CDR3 sequence (DNA): TGCGCCAGCAGCGTCCTTTCTAGCGGAGGGAACACCGGGGAGCTGTTTTTT. It specifies CASSVLSSGGNTGELFF.

This clonotype has a handful of counts. This chain joins TRBV4-3 and TRBJ2-2, with 9 positions matching TRBD1. The J segment lost 5 bases and the V segment lost 1 base, leaving 8 bases of the junction unmatched. The CDR3 contains 17 residues. Germline V gene lookup returns CDR1 LGHNA and CDR2 YSLEER. The CDR3 DNA reads TGCGCCAGCAGCCAAGCCCCGGGACAGGGCGTTACCGGGGAGCTGTTTTTT. It is translated as CASSQAPGQGVTGELFF.

J is TRBJ2-1 and V is TRBV7-3; no clear D. The CDR3 totals 15 residues. The V gene's germline CDR1 is SGHTA and CDR2 FQGTGA. V was clipped by 5 bases and J by 6 bases, with 17 bases between them. CDR3 protein: CASSPSLGPANEQFF. As DNA, the CDR3 is TGTGCCAGCAGCCCATCCTTGGGTCCAGCCAATGAGCAGTTCTTC. Filled out from reference TRBV7-3 and TRBJ2-1, the complete variable domain reads GAGVSQTPSNKVTEKGKYVELRCDPISGHTALYWYRQSLGQGPEFLIYFQGTGAADDSGLPNDRFFAVRPEGSVSTLKIQRTERGDSAVYLCASSPSLGPANEQFFGPGTRLTVL.

The chain uses TRBV9 and TRBJ2-3; 8 nucleotides match TRBD2. The CDR3 length is 15 residues. The V and J ends lost 0 bases and 5 bases, in that order; junction bases with no gene match: 5. Germline-derived CDR1 and CDR2 are SGDLS and YYNGEE. In DNA, the CDR3 is TGTGCCAGCAGCGTAGTACGGGAGGGCGAAGATACGCAGTATTTT. This translates into CASSVVREGEDTQYF.

The V gene is TRBV12-3 or TRBV12-4, the J gene TRBJ1-6, with 8 bases matching TRBD1. The length of the CDR3 is 14 residues. V lost 5 bases, J lost 7 bases, and 4 bases stayed unmatched. The CDR3 is CASSTDRGNSPLHF. In DNA, the CDR3 is TGTGCCAGCAGTACAGACAGGGGAAATTCACCCCTCCACTTT.

The chain links TRBV9 to TRBJ1-2; tentative D call: TRBD1 (5 bases). Germline V gene sequence: CDR1 SGDLS, CDR2 YYNGEE. Trimming cost V 4 bases and J 2 bases, with 15 bases left between them. CDR3 size: 15 residues. The CDR3 here is CASSPWAGTNYGYTF. As DNA, the CDR3 is TGTGCCAGCAGCCCGTGGGCGGGGACGAACTATGGCTACACCTTC.

This clonotype appeared a few times. This CDR3 is CASTDTASGNTIYF. The CDR3 DNA follows: TGCGCCAGCACTGACACCGCCTCTGGAAACACCATATATTTT. The chain employs TRBV5-1 and TRBJ1-3; D is unresolved. Germline V CDR1 and CDR2: SGHRS, YFSETQ. The V end lost 6 bases, the J end lost 0 bases, and 10 bases lay between the germline ends. This CDR3 is built from 14 residues.

This clonotype showed up just a few times. This rearrangement joins TRBV6-1 to TRBJ2-7; D is tentatively TRBD1 or TRBD2 (5 bases each). This CDR3 has 17 amino acids. CDR1 is MNHNS, CDR2 SASEGT, per germline. V lost 3 bases to trimming and J lost 1 base, with 19 bases between them. CDR3 sequence: CASSEGRAREWSYEQYF. CDR3 nucleotides: TGTGCCAGCAGTGAGGGCAGGGCAAGGGAGTGGTCCTACGAGCAGTACTTC.

The rearrangement links TRBV20-1 to TRBJ1-1; the D gene is possibly TRBD1 (5 bases). Germline-derived CDR1 and CDR2 are DFQATT and SNEGSKA (reference sequence). The CDR3 spans 11 residues. Trimming left V 3 bases short and J 4 bases short, with 6 bases between. The CDR3 protein is CSARGGTEAFF. Written as DNA, the CDR3 is TGCAGTGCTAGGGGGGGCACTGAAGCTTTCTTT.